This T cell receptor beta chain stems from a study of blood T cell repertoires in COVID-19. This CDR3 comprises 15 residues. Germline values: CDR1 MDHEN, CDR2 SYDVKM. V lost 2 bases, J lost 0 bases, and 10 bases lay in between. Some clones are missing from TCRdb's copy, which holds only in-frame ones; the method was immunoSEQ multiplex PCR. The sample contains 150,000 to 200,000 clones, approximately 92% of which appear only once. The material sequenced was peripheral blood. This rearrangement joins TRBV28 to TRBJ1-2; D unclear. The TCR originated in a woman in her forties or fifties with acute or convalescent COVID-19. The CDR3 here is CASSLGGLANYGYTF. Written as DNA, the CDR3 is TGTGCCAGCAGTTTAGGAGGTTTAGCTAACTATGGCTACACCTTC.